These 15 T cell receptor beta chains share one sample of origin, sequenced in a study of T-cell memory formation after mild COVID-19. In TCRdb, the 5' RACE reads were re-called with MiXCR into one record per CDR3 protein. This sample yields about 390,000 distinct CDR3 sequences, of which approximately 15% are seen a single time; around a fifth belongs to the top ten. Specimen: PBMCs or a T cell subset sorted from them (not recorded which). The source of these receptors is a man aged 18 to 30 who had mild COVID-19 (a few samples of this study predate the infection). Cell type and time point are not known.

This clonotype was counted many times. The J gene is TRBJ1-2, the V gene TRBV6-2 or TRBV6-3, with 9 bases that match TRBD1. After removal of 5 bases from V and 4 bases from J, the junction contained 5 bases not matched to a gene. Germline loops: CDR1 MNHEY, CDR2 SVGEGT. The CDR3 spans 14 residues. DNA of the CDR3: TGTGCCAGCAGTCGAGGGACAGGGACCTATGGCTACACCTTC. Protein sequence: CASSRGTGTYGYTF.

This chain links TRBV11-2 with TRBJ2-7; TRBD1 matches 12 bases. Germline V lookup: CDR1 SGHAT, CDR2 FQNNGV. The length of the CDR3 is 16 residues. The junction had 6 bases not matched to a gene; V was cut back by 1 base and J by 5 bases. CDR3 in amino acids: CASSLGGTGGIHEQYF. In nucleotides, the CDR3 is TGTGCCAGCAGCTTAGGTGGGACAGGGGGCATACACGAGCAGTACTTC.

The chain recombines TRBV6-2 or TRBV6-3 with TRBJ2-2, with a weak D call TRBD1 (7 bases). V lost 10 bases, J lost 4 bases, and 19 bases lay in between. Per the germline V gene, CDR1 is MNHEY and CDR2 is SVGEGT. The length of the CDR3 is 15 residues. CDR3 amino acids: CATKLGGGLTGELFF. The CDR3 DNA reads TGTGCCACCAAACTAGGAGGGGGCCTCACCGGGGAGCTGTTTTTT.

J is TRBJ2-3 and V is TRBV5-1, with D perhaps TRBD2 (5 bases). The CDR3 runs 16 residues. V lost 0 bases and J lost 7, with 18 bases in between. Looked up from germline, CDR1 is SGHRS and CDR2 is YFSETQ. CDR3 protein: CASSLGSRGPGHTQYF. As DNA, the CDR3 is TGCGCCAGCAGCTTGGGGAGCCGGGGTCCCGGGCATACGCAGTATTTT.

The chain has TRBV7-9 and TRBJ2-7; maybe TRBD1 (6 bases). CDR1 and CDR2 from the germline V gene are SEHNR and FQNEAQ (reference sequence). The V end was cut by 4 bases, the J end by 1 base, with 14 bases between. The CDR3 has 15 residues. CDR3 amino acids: CASSSAGQLSYEQYF. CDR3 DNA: TGTGCCAGCAGCTCAGCCGGACAGTTATCCTACGAGCAGTACTTC.

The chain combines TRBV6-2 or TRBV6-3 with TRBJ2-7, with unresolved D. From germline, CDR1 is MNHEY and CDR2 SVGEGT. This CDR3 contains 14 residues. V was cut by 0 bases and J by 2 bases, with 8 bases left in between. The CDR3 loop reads CASSYSSAAYEQYV. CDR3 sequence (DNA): TGTGCCAGCAGTTACTCTTCGGCTGCCTACGAGCAGTACGTC.

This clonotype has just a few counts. CDR3 loop: CSVDVTAYGYTF. The CDR3 bases are TGCAGCGTTGATGTGACAGCCTATGGCTACACCTTC. The rearrangement uses TRBV29-1 and TRBJ1-2, with D maybe TRBD1 (5 bases). There are 12 residues in the CDR3. CDR1 is SQVTM and CDR2 is ANQGSEA in the germline V gene. With 3 bases removed from V and 4 bases from J, the gap between germline ends came to 9 bases.

CDR3 sequence: CSAAETNYGYTF. Here the CDR3 DNA reads TGCAGTGCCGCGGAGACTAACTATGGCTACACCTTC. V is TRBV20-1 and J is TRBJ1-2; the D is unclear. CDR1 and CDR2 (germline): DFQATT, SNEGSKA (reference sequence). This CDR3 region has 12 residues. Trimming removed 6 bases from V and 0 bases from J, with 8 bases in between.

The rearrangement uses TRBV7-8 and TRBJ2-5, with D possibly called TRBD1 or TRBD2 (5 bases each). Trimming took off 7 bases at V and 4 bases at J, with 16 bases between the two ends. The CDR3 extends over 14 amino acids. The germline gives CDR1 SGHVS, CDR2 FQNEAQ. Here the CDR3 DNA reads TGTGCCAGCAAGCTCCGCGGGCAGGGAGAGACCCAGTACTTC. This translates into CASKLRGQGETQYF.

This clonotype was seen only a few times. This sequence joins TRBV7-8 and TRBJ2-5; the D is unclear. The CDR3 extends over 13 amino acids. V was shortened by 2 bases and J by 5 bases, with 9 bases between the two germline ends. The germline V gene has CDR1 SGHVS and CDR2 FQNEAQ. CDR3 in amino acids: CASSLQVVETQYF. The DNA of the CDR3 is TGTGCCAGCAGCTTACAAGTCGTGGAGACCCAGTACTTC. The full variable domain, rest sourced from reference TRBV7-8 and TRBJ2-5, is GAGVSQSPRYKVAKRGQDVALRCDPISGHVSLFWYQQALGQGPEFLTYFQNEAQLDKSGLPSDRFFAERPEGSVSTLKIQRTQQEDSAVYLCASSLQVVETQYFGPGTRLLVL.

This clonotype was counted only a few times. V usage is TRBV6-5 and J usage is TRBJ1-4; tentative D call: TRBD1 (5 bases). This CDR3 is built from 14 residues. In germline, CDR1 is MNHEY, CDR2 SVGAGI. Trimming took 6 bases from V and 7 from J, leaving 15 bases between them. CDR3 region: CASRPGLWGEKLFF. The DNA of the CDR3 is TGTGCCAGCAGGCCGGGGCTGTGGGGTGAAAAACTGTTTTTT.

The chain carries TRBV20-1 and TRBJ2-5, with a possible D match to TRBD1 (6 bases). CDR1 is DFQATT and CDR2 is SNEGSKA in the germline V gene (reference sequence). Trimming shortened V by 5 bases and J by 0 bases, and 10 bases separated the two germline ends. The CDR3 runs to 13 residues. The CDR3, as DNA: TGCAGTGCTCGACAGGAGTACCAAGAGACCCAGTACTTC. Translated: CSARQEYQETQYF.

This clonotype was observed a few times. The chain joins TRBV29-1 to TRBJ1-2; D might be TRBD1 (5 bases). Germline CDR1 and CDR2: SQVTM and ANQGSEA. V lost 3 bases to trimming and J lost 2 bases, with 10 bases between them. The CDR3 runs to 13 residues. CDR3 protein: CSVDSGENYGYTF. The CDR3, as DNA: TGCAGCGTTGATTCGGGGGAAAACTATGGCTACACCTTC.

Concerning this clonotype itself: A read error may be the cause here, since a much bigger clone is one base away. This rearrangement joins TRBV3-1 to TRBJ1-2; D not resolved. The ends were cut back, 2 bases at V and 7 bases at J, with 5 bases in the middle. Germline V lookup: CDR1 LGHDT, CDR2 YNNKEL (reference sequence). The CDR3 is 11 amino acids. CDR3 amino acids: CASSQRAGYTF. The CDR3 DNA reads TGTGCCAGCAGCCAAAGGGCTGGCTACACCTTC.

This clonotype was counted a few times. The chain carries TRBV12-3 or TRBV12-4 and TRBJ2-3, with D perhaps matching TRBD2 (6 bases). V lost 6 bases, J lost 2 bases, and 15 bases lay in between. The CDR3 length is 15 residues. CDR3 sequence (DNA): TGTGCCAGCAGCCAAGGACTATCGACCACAGATACGCAGTATTTT. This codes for CASSQGLSTTDTQYF.